This record looks at one T cell receptor (beta chain) sequence and its context. The entry originates in a study of blood T cell repertoires in COVID-19. Study at large: Specimens from acute and convalescent COVID-19 originated in the United States, Italy and Spain. T cells, B-cell-depleted T cells, or PBMCs provided the cDNA or gDNA that served as material.

Authors' data handling: Nucleated cell counts were estimated from reference gene primer amplification. Assay: immunoSEQ multiplex PCR; the TCRdb copy retains only in-frame clones and omits some. The V and J calls and clone size were taken over from that table, and D and trimming were inferred from the DNA. The sample shows about 180,000 clones, about 86% of them seen only once. The CDR3 length is 14 residues. Trimming stripped 4 bases from V and 7 bases from J, with 17 bases between. From germline, CDR1 is GTSNPN and CDR2 SVGIG (reference sequence). What was sequenced was peripheral blood. The TCR originated in a man in his forties or fifties with active or convalescent COVID-19. The chain links TRBV30 to TRBJ2-1, with a possible D match to TRBD1 (6 bases). The CDR3 nucleotides are TGTGCCTGGACAGTGGGGGCCCCGGGTAATGAGCAGTTCTTC. Translation gives CAWTVGAPGNEQFF.